A single sample is the source of the 30 T cell receptor beta chains below, sequenced in a study of cytomegalovirus exposure and HLA in healthy donors. Profiling relied on immunoSEQ multiplex PCR, and the TCRdb table lists in-frame clones only, not all of them. The sample shows about 140,000 clones, 70% to 90% of them seen only once. The material sequenced was PBMCs. The source of these receptors is a man aged 18 to 30 in good health and CMV-seronegative.

The rearrangement joins TRBV4-1 to TRBJ2-3, with TRBD1 identical over 7 bases. The CDR3 spans 14 residues. CDR1 and CDR2 (germline): MGHRA, YSYEKL. The trim removed 0 bases at V and 11 bases at J, leaving 8 bases unmatched. This CDR3 is CASSQEKARDRQYF. The CDR3, as DNA: TGCGCCAGCAGCCAAGAAAAGGCCCGGGACAGGCAGTATTTT.

The rearrangement joins TRBV30 to TRBJ2-2; maybe TRBD1 (5 bases). Germline loops: CDR1 GTSNPN, CDR2 SVGIG (reference sequence). The length of the CDR3 is 16 residues. Trimming shortened V by 8 bases and J by 7 bases, and 26 bases separated the two germline ends. The CDR3 region is CARTRKASGSGGELFF. CDR3 in DNA: TGTGCCCGAACGAGAAAGGCTTCAGGGTCGGGCGGGGAGCTGTTTTTT. The variable domain in full, completed from reference TRBV30 and TRBJ2-2, reads SQTIHQWPATLVQPVGSPLSLECTVEGTSNPNLYWYRQAAGRGLQLLFYSVGIGQISSEVPQNLSASRPQDRQFILSSKKLLLSDSGFYLCARTRKASGSGGELFFGEGSRLTVL.

In its sample, this clone was seen once. This chain connects TRBV28 to TRBJ2-7; 7 nucleotides align to TRBD2. The CDR3 is 15 residues long. The germline V gene encodes CDR1 MDHEN and CDR2 SYDVKM. The ends lost 5 bases at V and 5 bases at J; junction bases unmatched: 12. CDR3 loop: CASSPLAAGGHEQYF. DNA of the CDR3: TGTGCCAGCAGTCCTCTAGCGGCTGGAGGTCACGAGCAGTACTTC.

In this sample, this clone turned up once. The J gene is TRBJ2-5, the V gene TRBV19; D gene ambiguous. Germline assignment: CDR1 LNHDA and CDR2 SQIVND (reference sequence). The CDR3 extends over 15 amino acids. The ends were cut back, 1 base at V and 2 bases at J, with 11 bases in the middle. The CDR3 loop is CASSIGLGRQETQYF. The CDR3 DNA follows: TGTGCCAGTAGTATAGGGTTGGGCAGGCAAGAGACCCAGTACTTC.

The chain links TRBV27 to TRBJ2-1; 14 bases agree with TRBD2. Trimming at V came to 5 bases and at J to 5 bases, leaving 5 bases not matched to a gene. This CDR3 spans 16 amino acids. The V gene's germline CDR1 is MNHEY and CDR2 SMNVEV (reference sequence). DNA of the CDR3: TGTGCCAGCAGTCCACCGGGACTAGCGGGAGACAATGAGCAGTTCTTC. This encodes CASSPPGLAGDNEQFF.

CDR3 DNA sequence: TGTGCCAGCAGTGAAGCGTACGAAGGGGATGAGCAGTACTTC. This sequence encodes CASSEAYEGDEQYF. V gene TRBV2 combines with J gene TRBJ2-7, with a possible D match to TRBD1 (5 bases). This CDR3 is 14 amino acids long. The germline V gene encodes CDR1 SNHLY and CDR2 FYNNEI. V was cut by 0 bases and J by 7 bases, with 13 bases left in between.

CDR3 sequence reads: CASSLSTGLAGYNEQFF. The CDR3 nucleotides are TGTGCCAGCAGTTTATCGACGGGACTAGCCGGTTACAATGAGCAGTTCTTC. This chain links TRBV28 with TRBJ2-1, with 9 positions matching TRBD2. The germline V gene has CDR1 MDHEN and CDR2 SYDVKM. The CDR3 runs 17 residues. The ends lost 1 base at V and 4 bases at J; junction bases unmatched: 8.

This sequence joins TRBV27 and TRBJ2-1; a weak D match, TRBD2 (6 bases). Per the germline V gene, CDR1 is MNHEY and CDR2 is SMNVEV (reference sequence). V was trimmed by 8 bases and J by 6 bases, leaving 11 bases between them. The CDR3 runs to 12 residues. CDR3 residues: CASQTRANEQFF. The DNA for the CDR3 is TGTGCCAGCCAGACTAGAGCCAATGAGCAGTTCTTC.

This clone occurred once. The rearrangement links TRBV27 to TRBJ2-5; a weak D match, TRBD2 (6 bases). V lost 8 bases to trimming and J lost 3 bases, with 19 bases between them. The CDR3 covers 15 residues. Germline V gene sequence: CDR1 MNHEY, CDR2 SMNVEV (reference sequence). The CDR3 reads CASAPGRGLEETQYF. Here the CDR3 DNA reads TGTGCCAGCGCCCCTGGGCGGGGATTAGAAGAGACCCAGTACTTC.

The chain has TRBV6-1 and TRBJ2-5, with 14 bases lining up with TRBD2. This CDR3 contains 18 residues. Looked up from germline, CDR1 is MNHNS and CDR2 is SASEGT. J gave up 2 bases and V 2 bases, and 7 bases lay outside the gene matches. CDR3 loop: CASSELGLAGGNQETQYF. The CDR3 bases are TGTGCCAGCAGTGAACTAGGACTAGCGGGGGGCAATCAAGAGACCCAGTACTTC.

The J gene is TRBJ2-1, the V gene TRBV5-1; the match to TRBD2 covers 8 bases. CDR1 is SGHRS, CDR2 YFSETQ, per germline. This CDR3 has 15 amino acids. The ends lost 4 bases at V and 8 bases at J; junction bases unmatched: 11. CDR3 coding DNA: TGCGCCAGCAGCCGAGTTAGCGGGATAGGTCATGAGCAGTTCTTC. Its protein product is CASSRVSGIGHEQFF.

V usage is TRBV10-3 and J usage is TRBJ2-3, with 9 bases fitting TRBD1. Germline V gene lookup returns CDR1 ENHRY and CDR2 SYGVKD. The V gene end was trimmed by 1 base and the J gene end by 4 bases; junction bases not matched to a gene: 6. This CDR3 has 16 amino acids. This CDR3 reads CAISEWGQGGSDTQYF. The CDR3 DNA reads TGTGCCATCAGTGAGTGGGGACAGGGAGGTTCAGATACGCAGTATTTT.

V and J are TRBV15 and TRBJ2-3, with a tentative D call TRBD2 (7 bases). Germline V CDR1 and CDR2: LNHNV, YYDKDF (reference sequence). Between the trimmed V and J ends, which lost 9 bases and 2 bases, there was a span of 15 bases. The CDR3 runs to 14 residues. The CDR3 reads CATGGGQFTDTQYF. Written as DNA, the CDR3 is TGTGCCACGGGAGGGGGTCAATTCACAGATACGCAGTATTTT. Together with reference TRBV15 and TRBJ2-3, the CDR3 gives the full variable domain: DAMVIQNPRYQVTQFGKPVTLSCSQTLNHNVMYWYQQKSSQAPKLLFHYYDKDFNNEADTPDNFQSRRPNTSFCFLDIRSPGLGDTAMYLCATGGGQFTDTQYFGPGTRLTVL.

This chain uses TRBV15 with TRBJ1-2; D remains ambiguous. V was pared by 0 bases and J by 2 bases, with 7 bases between. The length of the CDR3 is 14 residues. Per germline, CDR1 LNHNV and CDR2 YYDKDF (reference sequence). The CDR3 spells CATSRDVLNYGYTF. CDR3 coding DNA: TGTGCCACCAGCAGAGATGTCCTAAACTATGGCTACACCTTC.

The V gene is TRBV4-2, the J gene TRBJ2-2; 10 nucleotides match TRBD2. Trimming at V came to 1 base and at J to 2 bases, leaving 4 bases not matched to a gene. This CDR3 is built from 17 residues. Looked up from germline, CDR1 is LGHNA and CDR2 is YNFKEQ. The CDR3 DNA sequence: TGTGCCAGCAGCCAAGTTCCTAGCGGGGGAAACACCGGGGAGCTGTTTTTT. Translated, it gives CASSQVPSGGNTGELFF.

The CDR3 spells CASSVIPRGEGNQPQHF. The CDR3 coding sequence is TGTGCCAGCAGTGTGATACCCAGGGGGGAGGGCAATCAGCCCCAGCATTTT. This sequence joins TRBV6-1 and TRBJ1-5; 7 bases align to TRBD1. After removal of 4 bases from V and 2 bases from J, the junction contained 11 bases not matched to a gene. The germline CDR1 and CDR2 sequences are MNHNS and SASEGT. The CDR3 is 17 amino acids.

This chain joins TRBV6-1 and TRBJ1-5, with TRBD1 as a possible D gene (5 bases). V dropped 4 bases and J dropped 0 bases, with 10 bases sitting between them. The CDR3 has 15 amino acids. CDR1 and CDR2 from the germline V gene are MNHNS and SASEGT. In nucleotides, the CDR3 is TGTGCCAGCAGTGTATCAGGGTTTAGCAATCAGCCCCAGCATTTT. It translates to CASSVSGFSNQPQHF.

This rearrangement joins TRBV29-1 to TRBJ2-5; TRBD1 matches at 7 bases. The CDR3 sequence is 16 residues long. Germline V CDR1 and CDR2: SQVTM, ANQGSEA. After removal of 2 bases from V and 1 base from J, the junction contained 10 bases not matched to a gene. DNA of the CDR3: TGCAGCGTTGAATTTTTCTTACAGGGGATCCAAGAGACCCAGTACTTC. Its protein is CSVEFFLQGIQETQYF.

The chain links TRBV5-1 to TRBJ1-1; D is uncertain. Germline V gene sequence: CDR1 SGHRS, CDR2 YFSETQ. This CDR3 region has 15 residues. The germline V and J ends were trimmed by 5 bases and 0 bases, with 14 bases remaining between them. The CDR3 DNA sequence: TGCGCCAGCAGACCCACACAGCAAATGAACACTGAAGCTTTCTTT. Protein product: CASRPTQQMNTEAFF. The full variable domain, rest sourced from reference TRBV5-1 and TRBJ1-1, is KAGVTQTPRYLIKTRGQQVTLSCSPISGHRSVSWYQQTPGQGLQFLFEYFSETQRNKGNFPGRFSGRQFSNSRSEMNVSTLELGDSALYLCASRPTQQMNTEAFFGQGTRLTVV.

The genes are TRBV13 and TRBJ2-7, with TRBD1 as a possible D gene (5 bases). The CDR3 extends over 16 amino acids. The V and J ends lost 6 bases and 7 bases respectively, with 25 bases between them. CDR1 is PRHDT and CDR2 is FYEKMQ in the germline V gene (reference sequence). The DNA of the CDR3 is TGTGCCAGCAGTCTCTCAGGGTCCCTCTCTTTGGGGGAGCAGTACTTC. This translates into CASSLSGSLSLGEQYF.

V is TRBV4-3 and J is TRBJ1-2, with D perhaps TRBD1 (6 bases). V lost 0 bases and J lost 5, with 16 bases in between. There are 16 residues in the CDR3. Germline CDR1 is LGHNA and CDR2 is YSLEER. As DNA, the CDR3 is TGCGCCAGCAGCCAAGATGGGGAACAGGGAGTGTATGGCTACACCTTC. Its protein is CASSQDGEQGVYGYTF.

The chain recombines TRBV28 with TRBJ2-4, with 7 bases identical to TRBD1. Germline V gene lookup returns CDR1 MDHEN and CDR2 SYDVKM. J was trimmed by 7 bases and V by 4 bases; bases with no gene match: 10. The CDR3 sequence is 15 residues long. CDR3 coding DNA: TGTGCCAGCAGTTCGCCCGGGACAGCGATTAACATTCAGTACTTC. Its protein is CASSSPGTAINIQYF.

V and J are TRBV5-6 and TRBJ1-3; D unclear. The germline CDR1 and CDR2 sequences are SGHDT and YYEEEE. CDR3 length: 15 amino acids. With 0 bases removed from V and 4 bases from J, the gap between germline ends came to 11 bases. The DNA for the CDR3 is TGTGCCAGCAGCTTGGTTAGCATGTACGGAAACACCATATATTTT. This sequence encodes CASSLVSMYGNTIYF.

V and J are TRBV27 and TRBJ2-3; a possible D gene is TRBD1 (6 bases). CDR3 size: 12 residues. Germline CDR1 reads MNHEY; CDR2 reads SMNVEV (reference sequence). Trimming removed 7 bases from V and 6 bases from J, with 11 bases in between. The CDR3 coding sequence is TGTGCCAGCACCTCCCAGGGGGATACGCAGTATTTT. This encodes CASTSQGDTQYF.

The chain employs TRBV2 and TRBJ2-5; tentative D call: TRBD2 (5 bases). Between the trimmed V and J ends, which lost 2 bases and 2 bases, there was a span of 12 bases. This CDR3 has 15 amino acids. CDR1 is SNHLY and CDR2 is FYNNEI in the germline V gene. The CDR3 nucleotides read TGTGCCAGCAGTGAATGGCTAGCCGATCAAGAGACCCAGTACTTC. Translated: CASSEWLADQETQYF.

V usage is TRBV9 and J usage is TRBJ2-1; 12 nucleotides match TRBD1. The CDR3 extends over 15 amino acids. V shed 3 bases and J 8 bases; nucleotides not matched to a gene: 6. In germline, CDR1 is SGDLS, CDR2 YYNGEE. CDR3 nucleotides: TGTGCCAGCAGCGCGTCCGGGACAGGGGGCTATGAGCAGTTCTTC. This codes for CASSASGTGGYEQFF.

This sequence joins TRBV6-5 and TRBJ1-2; D gene uncertain. Per the germline V gene, CDR1 is MNHEY and CDR2 is SVGAGI. Trimming took off 7 bases at V and 8 bases at J, with 20 bases between the two ends. The CDR3 contains 14 residues. CDR3 in DNA: TGTGCCAGCATTTCTTACGGGGAAAGGATCGGCTACACCTTC. Protein sequence: CASISYGERIGYTF.

This clone has only one observation. The chain has TRBV19 and TRBJ2-4, with D possibly matching TRBD1 (6 bases). The CDR3 sequence is 16 residues long. Germline assignment: CDR1 LNHDA and CDR2 SQIVND (reference sequence). Trimming took 6 bases from V and 3 from J, leaving 18 bases between them. This CDR3 reads CASSRSGRQDKNIQYF. The CDR3 DNA is TGTGCCAGTAGCAGGAGCGGTAGACAGGACAAAAACATTCAGTACTTC.

The chain recombines TRBV28 with TRBJ1-4; 7 bases line up with TRBD1. The CDR3 contains 15 residues. V trimming: 5 bases; J trimming: 7 bases; junction bases outside the gene matches: 10. Germline CDR1 reads MDHEN; CDR2 reads SYDVKM. The CDR3 DNA reads TGTGCCAGCAGTGTGGACCGGGACAGTAGTGAAAAACTGTTTTTT. The encoded protein is CASSVDRDSSEKLFF.

The chain joins TRBV6-5 to TRBJ2-2; D perhaps matches TRBD1 (6 bases). Germline CDR1 is MNHEY and CDR2 is SVGAGI. The V and J ends lost 4 bases and 5 bases respectively, with 8 bases between them. The length of the CDR3 is 13 residues. CDR3 bases: TGTGCCAGCAGTTCCCAGGGGACCGGGGAGCTGTTTTTT. It translates to CASSSQGTGELFF.